What follows are 32 T cell receptor beta chains derived from one specimen sequenced in a study of T-cell reconstitution after alpha-beta-depleted transplantation in children (dated by TCRdb to 2015 to 2016). Library generation was performed with PCR. Sequenced on an Illumina HiSeq 2500. TCR library preparation used molecular barcoding, with unique molecular identifiers applied to normalize quantification of the TCRbeta repertoire. TCRdb's own reprocessing of the public reads used fastp at Q25 and MiXCR and kept productive beta chains. Rows with one shared CDR3 protein collapse into an entry with the most common genes and DNA. In this sample the table shows 450,000 to 600,000 distinct CDR3 sequences, 32% of which occur a single time. The top ten constitute 2% to 3% of the sample. The sample consisted of PBMCs from the stem cell graft donor, taken from the stem cell graft. The receptor set was obtained from a human donor who donated a stem cell graft to a child with aplastic anemia.

This chain connects TRBV7-2 to TRBJ2-5; TRBD1 aligns across 7 bases. V lost 3 bases and J lost 2; bases outside the gene matches: 6. The length of the CDR3 is 15 residues. Germline V gene lookup returns CDR1 SGHTA and CDR2 FQGNSA. The CDR3 sequence is CASSFNTGQQETQYF. The CDR3 nucleotides read TGTGCCAGCAGCTTTAATACGGGACAGCAAGAGACCCAGTACTTC.

This rearrangement joins TRBV12-3 or TRBV12-4 to TRBJ2-5; a weak D match, TRBD2 (6 bases). There are 17 residues in the CDR3. The V end was cut by 2 bases, the J end by 1 base, with 17 bases between. The CDR3 bases are TGTGCCAGCAGTTTACGGGCAGAGCGGGCCTCCCAAGAGACCCAGTACTTC. Its protein product is CASSLRAERASQETQYF.

The sample holds a few counts of this clonotype. V and J are TRBV6-2 or TRBV6-3 and TRBJ2-1; no clear D gene. CDR1 MNHEY and CDR2 SVGEGT come from the germline V gene. The CDR3 loop spans 14 amino acids. Trimming stripped 7 bases from V and 6 bases from J, with 16 bases between. This CDR3 reads CASTRRSMVNEQFF. The CDR3 DNA reads as TGTGCCAGCACCCGGAGATCCATGGTCAATGAGCAGTTCTTC.

Only a few counts were recorded for this clonotype. V gene TRBV5-1 combines with J gene TRBJ2-1; 10 nucleotides match TRBD2. CDR3 size: 16 residues. Germline V gene sequence: CDR1 SGHRS, CDR2 YFSETQ. The trim removed 0 bases at V and 9 bases at J, leaving 9 bases unmatched. The CDR3 DNA is TGCGCCAGCAGCTTGGATGGACTAGCGGCCCTTGGTGAGCAGTTCTTC. This gives the protein CASSLDGLAALGEQFF.

On this clonotype: A much larger clone differs from this one at a single base, so this may be a read error. The chain combines TRBV7-2 with TRBJ2-3; tentatively, D is TRBD1 or TRBD2 (5 bases each). Trimming cost V 5 bases and J 4 bases, with 13 bases left between them. CDR1 SGHTA and CDR2 FQGNSA come from the germline V gene. This CDR3 is built from 14 residues. The CDR3 spells CASSRGRRSDTQYF. The CDR3 coding sequence is TGTGCCAGCAGCCGGGGACGCCGCTCAGATACGCAGTATTTT.

This chain connects TRBV25-1 to TRBJ2-4, with a tentative D call TRBD1 (6 bases). This CDR3 spans 15 amino acids. Germline CDR1 and CDR2: MGHDK and SYGVNS. V was pared by 0 bases and J by 4 bases, with 10 bases between. CDR3 sequence reads: CASSEYGQGKNIQYF. In nucleotides, the CDR3 is TGTGCCAGCAGTGAATATGGGCAGGGGAAAAACATTCAGTACTTC.

The chain joins TRBV12-3 or TRBV12-4 to TRBJ2-2, with no clear D. The germline V and J ends were trimmed by 3 bases and 6 bases, with 8 bases remaining between them. The CDR3 consists of 13 residues. CDR3 in DNA: TGTGCCAGCAGTTTTTTGGGATCCGGGGAGCTGTTTTTT. Translation gives CASSFLGSGELFF.

The CDR3: CASSFANRGGYTF. In nucleotides, the CDR3 is TGTGCCAGCAGTTTCGCTAACAGGGGAGGCTACACCTTC. This chain connects TRBV12-3 or TRBV12-4 to TRBJ1-2; 7 bases align to TRBD1. The CDR3 runs to 13 residues. Trimming took 3 bases from V and 8 from J; bases not matched to a gene: 6.

This clonotype was seen a few times. The chain recombines TRBV29-1 with TRBJ2-1, with 7 bases aligning to TRBD1. J lost 1 base, V lost 7 bases, and 7 bases had no gene match. Germline V CDR1 and CDR2: SQVTM, ANQGSEA. The CDR3 has 14 residues. CDR3 nucleotide sequence: TGCAGCGCCCGGGACAGTGATTCCTACAATGAGCAGTTCTTC. Its protein product is CSARDSDSYNEQFF.

The chain has TRBV7-9 and TRBJ1-1; D gene ambiguous. Trimming shortened V by 2 bases and J by 0 bases, and 16 bases separated the two germline ends. Germline assignment: CDR1 SEHNR and CDR2 FQNEAQ (reference sequence). The CDR3 length is 17 residues. CDR3 bases: TGTGCCAGCAGCTTATCCGGTGGGTGGGAAATGAACACTGAAGCTTTCTTT. Translated: CASSLSGGWEMNTEAFF. Based on the CDR3 plus reference TRBV7-9 and TRBJ1-1, the full variable domain is DTGVSQNPRHKITKRGQNVTFRCDPISEHNRLYWYRQTLGQGPEFLTYFQNEAQLEKSRLLSDRFSAERPKGSFSTLEIQRTEQGDSAMYLCASSLSGGWEMNTEAFFGQGTRLTVV.

The J gene is TRBJ1-3, the V gene TRBV29-1, with TRBD1 matching 9 bases. The J segment lost 2 bases and the V segment lost 7 bases, leaving 6 bases of the junction unmatched. The CDR3 length is 14 residues. Germline loops: CDR1 SQVTM, CDR2 ANQGSEA. The DNA for the CDR3 is TGCAGCGGGGGGACAGGGTCAACTGGAAACACCATATATTTT. Its protein is CSGGTGSTGNTIYF.

V usage is TRBV15 and J usage is TRBJ2-5; TRBD2 is a possible D gene (6 bases). The CDR3 consists of 13 residues. V dropped 5 bases and J dropped 1 base, with 8 bases sitting between them. CDR1 and CDR2 (germline): LNHNV, YYDKDF (reference sequence). DNA of the CDR3: TGTGCCACCAGCGGGGACTTCCAAGAGACCCAGTACTTC. Residues: CATSGDFQETQYF.

The rearrangement uses TRBV11-2 and TRBJ2-1; no definite D call. The CDR3 contains 14 residues. Between the trimmed V and J ends, which lost 6 bases and 8 bases, there was a span of 17 bases. Germline loops: CDR1 SGHAT, CDR2 FQNNGV. CDR3 nucleotide sequence: TGTGCCAGCAGTTTTCAGGCGTTTGGGGATGAGCAGTTCTTC. Translated: CASSFQAFGDEQFF.

This clonotype was picked up a small number of times. The chain links TRBV5-8 to TRBJ2-7, with 8 bases identical to TRBD1. The CDR3 sequence is 15 residues long. Trimming at V came to 2 bases and at J to 2 bases, leaving 6 bases not matched to a gene. From germline, CDR1 is SGHTS and CDR2 YDEGEE. In DNA, the CDR3 is TGTGCCAGCAGCTTACGGACAGGGAGCACCTACGAGCAGTACTTC. It encodes CASSLRTGSTYEQYF. Looking up the rest from reference TRBV5-8 and TRBJ2-7 gives the full variable domain: EAGVTQSPTHLIKTRGQQATLRCSPISGHTSVYWYQQALGLGLQFLLWYDEGEERNRGNFPPRFSGRQFPNYSSELNVNALELEDSALYLCASSLRTGSTYEQYFGPGTRLTVT.

A few counts support this clonotype. V usage is TRBV12-3 or TRBV12-4 and J usage is TRBJ2-7, with 7 nucleotides matching TRBD1. V shed 9 bases, J shed 2 bases, and the junction held 10 bases outside the gene matches. The CDR3 consists of 14 residues. CDR3 residues: CASVKTGSAYEQYF. CDR3 coding DNA: TGTGCCAGTGTGAAGACAGGGAGCGCCTACGAGCAGTACTTC.

The V call is TRBV6-2 or TRBV6-3, the J call TRBJ1-3; D is unresolved. CDR1 MNHEY and CDR2 SVGEGT come from the germline V gene. Trimming removed 4 bases from V and 0 bases from J, with 10 bases in between. This CDR3 contains 15 residues. The DNA for the CDR3 is TGTGCCAGCAGTTCGGACGGGAGCTCTGGAAACACCATATATTTT. Protein sequence: CASSSDGSSGNTIYF.

The J gene is TRBJ2-1, the V gene TRBV6-5; TRBD1 might be the D (5 bases). V was pared by 1 base and J by 5 bases, with 12 bases between. Germline values: CDR1 MNHEY, CDR2 SVGAGI. The CDR3 contains 15 residues. The CDR3 coding sequence is TGTGCCAGCAGTTACTTTCAGGGCTTGAACAATGAGCAGTTCTTC. Translating it yields CASSYFQGLNNEQFF.

The chain has TRBV7-2 and TRBJ1-1; D not resolved. This CDR3 contains 13 residues. The V end was cut by 1 base, the J end by 7 bases, with 10 bases between. CDR1 and CDR2 from the germline V gene are SGHTA and FQGNSA. The CDR3 coding sequence is TGTGCCAGCAGCTTAGTTAAACCTGGTGAAGCTTTCTTT. Encoded protein: CASSLVKPGEAFF. The full variable domain, with the rest looked up from reference TRBV7-2 and TRBJ1-1, is GAGVSQSPSNKVTEKGKDVELRCDPISGHTALYWYRQSLGQGLEFLIYFQGNSAPDKSGLPSDRFSAERTGGSVSTLTIQRTQQEDSAVYLCASSLVKPGEAFFGQGTRLTVV.

This clonotype has only one observation. The chain couples TRBV7-8 to TRBJ1-3; D remains ambiguous. The length of the CDR3 is 16 residues. V was trimmed by 2 bases and J by 3 bases, leaving 14 bases between them. Germline CDR1 SGHVS, CDR2 FQNEAQ. The CDR3 protein is CASSLNGLPNGNTIYF. The CDR3 region has the DNA TGTGCCAGCAGCTTAAACGGCCTCCCGAATGGAAACACCATATATTTT.

The gene calls are TRBV10-2 and TRBJ2-7; 9 nucleotides agree with TRBD1. V shed 6 bases and J 7 bases; nucleotides not matched to a gene: 10. The CDR3 has 14 amino acids. Germline V gene data show CDR1 as WSHSY and CDR2 as SAAADI. CDR3 protein: CASSSAQGAREQYV. The DNA for the CDR3 is TGCGCCAGCAGCTCCGCACAGGGGGCAAGGGAGCAGTACGTC.

A few counts support this clonotype. The chain couples TRBV5-1 to TRBJ2-5, with D unclear. Between the trimmed V and J ends, which lost 1 base and 2 bases, there was a span of 3 bases. From germline, CDR1 is SGHRS and CDR2 YFSETQ. The CDR3 is 12 amino acids. The CDR3 nucleotides are TGCGCCAGCAGCTTGTTACAAGAGACCCAGTACTTC. Protein product: CASSLLQETQYF.

V is TRBV7-2 and J is TRBJ1-3; no firm D call. CDR3 length: 14 amino acids. Looked up from germline, CDR1 is SGHTA and CDR2 is FQGNSA. Trimming stripped 3 bases from V and 0 bases from J, with 6 bases between. The CDR3 protein is CASSFDSSGNTIYF. CDR3 in DNA: TGTGCCAGCAGCTTTGATAGCTCTGGAAACACCATATATTTT.

J is TRBJ1-1 and V is TRBV29-1; D is undetermined. The CDR3 covers 12 residues. Deletions cut 7 bases from V and 4 bases from J, with 13 bases between. CDR1 is SQVTM and CDR2 is ANQGSEA in the germline V gene. CDR3 residues: CSALKGATEAFF. The CDR3, as DNA: TGCAGCGCTCTCAAGGGAGCCACTGAAGCTTTCTTT.

The V call is TRBV4-2, the J call TRBJ1-4, with TRBD1 matching over 9 bases. The trim removed 4 bases at V and 7 bases at J, leaving 16 bases unmatched. Germline loops: CDR1 LGHNA, CDR2 YNFKEQ. The CDR3 sequence is 18 residues long. The CDR3 reads CASSRNRGTGSIGEKLFF. For the CDR3, the DNA is TGTGCCAGCAGCCGCAACCGGGGGACAGGGTCTATCGGTGAAAAACTGTTTTTT.

The table lists this clonotype with a few counts. This chain links TRBV6-5 with TRBJ2-4; D is possibly TRBD1 (6 bases). Germline V gene sequence: CDR1 MNHEY, CDR2 SVGAGI. Trimming shortened V by 0 bases and J by 8 bases, and 14 bases separated the two germline ends. CDR3 length: 15 residues. The CDR3 region is CASSYSRYRVDIQYF. The CDR3 DNA is TGTGCCAGCAGTTACTCGAGGTACAGGGTAGACATTCAGTACTTC.

This clonotype was picked up a small number of times. The V and J genes are TRBV12-3 or TRBV12-4 and TRBJ1-1, with TRBD1 identical over 9 bases. J gave up 4 bases and V 5 bases, and 8 bases lay outside the gene matches. The CDR3 spans 15 residues. CDR3 coding DNA: TGTGCCAGCAGTACGACCTGGGACAGGGTCACTGAAGCTTTCTTT. This gives the protein CASSTTWDRVTEAFF.

The table lists this clonotype with a few counts. The rearrangement joins TRBV7-2 to TRBJ2-5, with a possible D match to TRBD1 (6 bases). V was pared by 6 bases and J by 0 bases, with 11 bases between. Germline lookup yields CDR1 SGHTA and CDR2 FQGNSA. The CDR3 is made up of 14 amino acids. The CDR3 DNA follows: TGTGCCAGCAGAAGGACAGCGAACCAAGAGACCCAGTACTTC. This sequence encodes CASRRTANQETQYF.

This clonotype has just a few counts. This chain connects TRBV12-3 or TRBV12-4 to TRBJ1-2; D ambiguous. This CDR3 has 17 amino acids. The V end was cut by 2 bases, the J end by 5 bases, with 21 bases between. The CDR3 protein is CASSLIGHLTDGYGYTF. As DNA, the CDR3 is TGTGCCAGCAGTTTAATTGGCCATTTGACGGACGGATATGGCTACACCTTC.

V is TRBV7-6 and J is TRBJ2-7, with a tentative D call TRBD1 (5 bases). CDR3 length: 14 amino acids. Germline assignment: CDR1 SGHVS and CDR2 FNYEAQ. With 0 bases removed from V and 2 bases from J, the gap between germline ends came to 8 bases. CDR3 region: CASSLADTAYEQYF. CDR3 nucleotide sequence: TGTGCCAGCAGCTTAGCGGACACCGCCTACGAGCAGTACTTC.

The chain has TRBV28 and TRBJ2-3; TRBD2 aligns across 7 bases. Germline values: CDR1 MDHEN, CDR2 SYDVKM. V trimming: 6 bases; J trimming: 2 bases; junction bases outside the gene matches: 5. The CDR3 covers 14 residues. CDR3 protein: CASSHSGYTDTQYF. DNA of the CDR3: TGTGCCAGCAGCCATAGCGGGTACACAGATACGCAGTATTTT.

The chain carries TRBV4-3 and TRBJ2-7, with TRBD2 matching 8 bases. Germline CDR1 and CDR2: LGHNA and YSLEER. CDR3 length: 17 amino acids. With 0 bases clipped from V and 1 base from J, the junction kept 8 bases outside the gene matches. The chain's CDR3 is CASSQDHRGRRSYEQYF. In DNA, the CDR3 is TGCGCCAGCAGCCAAGATCACCGCGGGAGGAGGTCCTACGAGCAGTACTTC.

This clonotype occurred many times. This chain uses TRBV5-1 with TRBJ1-1; D gene uncertain. This CDR3 spans 14 amino acids. Trimming left V 3 bases short and J 0 bases short, with 9 bases between. CDR1 is SGHRS, CDR2 YFSETQ, per germline. CDR3 protein: CASSWWGLNTEAFF. The CDR3 nucleotides read TGCGCCAGCAGCTGGTGGGGTTTGAACACTGAAGCTTTCTTT. Drawing the rest from reference TRBV5-1 and TRBJ1-1, the complete variable domain is KAGVTQTPRYLIKTRGQQVTLSCSPISGHRSVSWYQQTPGQGLQFLFEYFSETQRNKGNFPGRFSGRQFSNSRSEMNVSTLELGDSALYLCASSWWGLNTEAFFGQGTRLTVV.